The T cell receptor beta chain under discussion was sequenced for a study of T cells in narcolepsy. For the study at large: Healthy controls were enrolled alongside patients with narcolepsy type 1 or type 2.

Study-wide points: Healthy controls reportedly lacked the autoreactive clonotypes serially found in patients' blood.

About this clone: The antigen is undetermined.

Sequencing was performed with immunoSEQ multiplex PCR; in TCRdb, only in-frame clones are kept and a portion is missing. The sample contains 30,000 to 40,000 clones, about 85% of which appear only once. V was pared by 1 base and J by 0 bases, with 9 bases between. Germline CDR1 is LGHNA and CDR2 is YNFKEQ. This CDR3 has 15 residues. The sequenced sample consisted of CD45RA- memory CD4+ T cells from PBMCs. J is TRBJ1-1 and V is TRBV4-2; D is unresolved. The sequence was collected from a human donor with narcolepsy. This CDR3 reads CASSQVPRVNTEAFF. The CDR3 DNA sequence: TGTGCCAGCAGCCAAGTTCCGAGGGTGAACACTGAAGCTTTCTTT.